The source of this TCR beta chain is a study of CD8 T cells in ankylosing spondylitis. In this sample, this clonotype turned up many times. Its specificity is not known. General study findings and limits: Made up of fewer than ten highly homologous variants, a TCR beta motif appeared characteristic of ankylosing spondylitis blood.

The V gene's germline CDR1 is SGHTS and CDR2 YDEGEE. V was trimmed by 4 bases and J by 11 bases, leaving 12 bases between them. The CDR3 runs to 11 residues. Quantitative 5'-RACE with molecular barcodes generated TCR beta libraries. One entry per CDR3 protein results from TCRdb running MiXCR on the 5' RACE reads. The sample includes about 500,000 distinct CDR3 sequences, less than 6% seen only once; the top ten take approximately 3.5%. The chain is built from TRBV5-8 and TRBJ1-1; a weak D match, TRBD1 (5 bases). Sequencing input: blood, either unsorted or a sorted T cell fraction (not recorded which). The TCR was taken from a male donor with ankylosing spondylitis. CDR3 sequence: CASSPPGTAFF. In DNA, the CDR3 is TGTGCCAGCAGCCCCCCAGGGACCGCTTTCTTT.